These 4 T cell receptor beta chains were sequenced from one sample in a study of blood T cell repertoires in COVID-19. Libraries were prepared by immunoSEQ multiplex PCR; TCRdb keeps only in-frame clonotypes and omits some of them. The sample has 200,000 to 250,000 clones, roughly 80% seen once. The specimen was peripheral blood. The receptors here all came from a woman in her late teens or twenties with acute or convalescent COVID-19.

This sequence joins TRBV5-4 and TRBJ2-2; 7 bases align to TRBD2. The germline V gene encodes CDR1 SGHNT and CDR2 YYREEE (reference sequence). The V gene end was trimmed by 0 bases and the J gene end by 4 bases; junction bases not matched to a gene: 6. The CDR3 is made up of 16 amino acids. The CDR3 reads CASSLVGGRSTGELFF. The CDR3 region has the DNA TGTGCCAGCAGCTTGGTTGGCGGGAGATCCACCGGGGAGCTGTTTTTT.

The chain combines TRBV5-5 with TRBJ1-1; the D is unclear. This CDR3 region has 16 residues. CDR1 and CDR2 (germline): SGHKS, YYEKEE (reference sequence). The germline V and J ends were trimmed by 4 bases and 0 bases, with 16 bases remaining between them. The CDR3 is CASSPSPGTMNTEAFF. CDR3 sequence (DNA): TGTGCCAGCAGCCCATCCCCAGGAACCATGAACACTGAAGCTTTCTTT.

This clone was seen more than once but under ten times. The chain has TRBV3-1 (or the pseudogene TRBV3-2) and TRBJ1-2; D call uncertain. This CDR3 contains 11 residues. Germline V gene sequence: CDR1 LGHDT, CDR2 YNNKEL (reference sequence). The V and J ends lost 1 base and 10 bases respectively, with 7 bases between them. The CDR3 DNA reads TGTGCCAGCAGCCAAGGAGGGTCCTACACCTTC. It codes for CASSQGGSYTF.

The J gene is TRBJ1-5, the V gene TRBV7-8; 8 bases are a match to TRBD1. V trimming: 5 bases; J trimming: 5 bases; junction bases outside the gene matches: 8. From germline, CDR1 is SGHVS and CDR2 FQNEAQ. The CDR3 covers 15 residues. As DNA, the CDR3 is TGTGCCAGCAGCCCGTACAGGGGGACGCATCAGCCCCAGCATTTT. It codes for CASSPYRGTHQPQHF.